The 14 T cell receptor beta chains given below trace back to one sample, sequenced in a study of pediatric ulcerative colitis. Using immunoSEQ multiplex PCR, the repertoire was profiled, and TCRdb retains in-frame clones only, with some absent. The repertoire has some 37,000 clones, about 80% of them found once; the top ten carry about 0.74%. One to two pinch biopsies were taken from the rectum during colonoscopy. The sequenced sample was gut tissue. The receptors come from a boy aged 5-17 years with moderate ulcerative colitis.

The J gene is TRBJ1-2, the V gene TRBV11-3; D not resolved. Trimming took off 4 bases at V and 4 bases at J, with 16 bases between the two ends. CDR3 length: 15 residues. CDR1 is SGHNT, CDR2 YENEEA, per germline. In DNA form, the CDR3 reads TGTGCCAGCAGCTCCTCAACGGACGGAATCTATGGCTACACCTTC. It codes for CASSSSTDGIYGYTF.

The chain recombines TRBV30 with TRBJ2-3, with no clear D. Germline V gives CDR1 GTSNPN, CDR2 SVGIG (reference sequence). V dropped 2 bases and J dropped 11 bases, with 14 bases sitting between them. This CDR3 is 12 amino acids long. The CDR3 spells CAWSTFHRGQYF. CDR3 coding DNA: TGTGCCTGGAGTACTTTCCACCGAGGGCAGTATTTT.

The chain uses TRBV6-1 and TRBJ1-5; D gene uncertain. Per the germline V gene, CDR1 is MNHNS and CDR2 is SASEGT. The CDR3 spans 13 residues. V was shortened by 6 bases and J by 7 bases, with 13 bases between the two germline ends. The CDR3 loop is CASSPGGGQPQHF. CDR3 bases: TGTGCCAGCAGCCCCGGAGGCGGCCAGCCCCAGCATTTT.

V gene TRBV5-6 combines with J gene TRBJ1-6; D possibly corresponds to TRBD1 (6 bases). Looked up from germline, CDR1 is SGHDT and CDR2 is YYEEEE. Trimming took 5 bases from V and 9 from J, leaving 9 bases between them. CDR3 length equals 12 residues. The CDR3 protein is CASRQGISPLHF. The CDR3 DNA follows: TGTGCCAGCAGACAGGGCATTTCACCCCTCCACTTT.

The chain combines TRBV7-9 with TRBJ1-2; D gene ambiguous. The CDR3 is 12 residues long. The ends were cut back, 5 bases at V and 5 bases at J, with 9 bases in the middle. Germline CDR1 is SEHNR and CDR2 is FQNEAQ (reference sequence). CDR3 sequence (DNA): TGTGCCAGCAGCCCCATTTTTTATGGCTACACCTTC. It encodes CASSPIFYGYTF.

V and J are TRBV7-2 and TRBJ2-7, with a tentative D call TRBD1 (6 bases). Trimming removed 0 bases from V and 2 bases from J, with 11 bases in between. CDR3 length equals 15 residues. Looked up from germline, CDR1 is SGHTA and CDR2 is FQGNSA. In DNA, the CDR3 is TGTGCCAGCAGCTTAGCCCTAGGACAGACCTACGAGCAGTACTTC. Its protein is CASSLALGQTYEQYF.

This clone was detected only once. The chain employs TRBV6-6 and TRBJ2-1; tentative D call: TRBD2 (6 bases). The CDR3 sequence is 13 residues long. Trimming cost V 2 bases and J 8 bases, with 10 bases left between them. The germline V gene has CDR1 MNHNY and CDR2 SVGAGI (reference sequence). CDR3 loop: CASSYTSIHEQFF. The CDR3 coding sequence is TGTGCCAGCAGTTACACTAGCATCCATGAGCAGTTCTTC.

The CDR3 reads CASSPFRLGANVLTF. The CDR3 DNA is TGTGCCAGCAGTCCGTTCCGCCTCGGGGCCAACGTCCTGACTTTC. The V call is TRBV28, the J call TRBJ2-6; D is uncertain. The CDR3 sequence is 15 residues long. The V gene's germline CDR1 is MDHEN and CDR2 SYDVKM. V shed 5 bases and J shed 4 bases, with 12 bases lying between them.

The chain's CDR3 is CASSFLGGSGNEQFF. CDR3 DNA: TGTGCCAGCAGCTTCCTTGGCGGGAGTGGAAATGAGCAGTTCTTC. The chain is built from TRBV7-2 and TRBJ2-1, with 7 bases lining up with TRBD2. Germline V gene data show CDR1 as SGHTA and CDR2 as FQGNSA. V lost 3 bases and J lost 7; bases outside the gene matches: 9. CDR3 size: 15 residues.

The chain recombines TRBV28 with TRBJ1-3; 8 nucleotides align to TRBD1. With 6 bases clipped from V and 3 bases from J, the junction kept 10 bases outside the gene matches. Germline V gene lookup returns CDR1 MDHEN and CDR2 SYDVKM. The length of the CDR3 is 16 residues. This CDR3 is CASRPTTDRVGNTIYF. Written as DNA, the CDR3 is TGTGCCAGCAGACCTACCACGGACAGGGTTGGAAACACCATATATTTT.

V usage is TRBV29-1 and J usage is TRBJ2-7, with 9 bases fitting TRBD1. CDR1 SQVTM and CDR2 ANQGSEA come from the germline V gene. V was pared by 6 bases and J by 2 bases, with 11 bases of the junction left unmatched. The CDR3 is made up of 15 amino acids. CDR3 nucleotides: TGCAGCGTAGACGTTGCCGGGACAGGGCCCTACGAGCAGTACTTC. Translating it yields CSVDVAGTGPYEQYF.

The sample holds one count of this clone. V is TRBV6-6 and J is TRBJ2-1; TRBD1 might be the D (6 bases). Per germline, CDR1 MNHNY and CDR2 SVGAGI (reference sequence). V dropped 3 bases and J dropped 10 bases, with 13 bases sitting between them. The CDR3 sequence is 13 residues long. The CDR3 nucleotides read TGTGCCAGCAGTTATACCACAGGGCCCGAGCAGTTCTTC. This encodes CASSYTTGPEQFF.

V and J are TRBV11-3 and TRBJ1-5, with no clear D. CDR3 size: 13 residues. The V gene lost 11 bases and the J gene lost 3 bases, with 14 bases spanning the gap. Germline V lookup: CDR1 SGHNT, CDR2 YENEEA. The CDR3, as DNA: TGTGCCCCTACTAGGCAGCCCAATCAGCCCCAGCATTTT. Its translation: CAPTRQPNQPQHF.

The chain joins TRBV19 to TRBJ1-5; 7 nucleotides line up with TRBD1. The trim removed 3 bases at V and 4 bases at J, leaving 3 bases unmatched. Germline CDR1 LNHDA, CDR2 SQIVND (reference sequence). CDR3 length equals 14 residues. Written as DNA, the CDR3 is TGTGCCAGTAGTATTAACAGGGGAAATCAGCCCCAGCATTTT. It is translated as CASSINRGNQPQHF. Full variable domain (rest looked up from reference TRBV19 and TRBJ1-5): DGGITQSPKYLFRKEGQNVTLSCEQNLNHDAMYWYRQDPGQGLRLIYYSQIVNDFQKGDIAEGYSVSREKKESFPLTVTSAQKNPTAFYLCASSINRGNQPQHFGDGTRLSIL.